The entry below describes one T cell receptor (beta chain). Its cognate antigen is unknown. This entry is derived from a study of cytomegalovirus exposure and HLA in healthy donors. Amplification used 60 Vbeta primers and 13 Jbeta primers. TCRdb keeps only in-frame clones here, not all; method: immunoSEQ multiplex PCR. The sample contains a few hundred thousand clones, over 75% of which appear only once. The CDR3 covers 15 residues. V was shortened by 2 bases and J by 2 bases, with 12 bases between the two germline ends. The germline V gene has CDR1 SGHTA and CDR2 FQGNSA. The study, taken as a whole, reports: Altogether, more than 150 TCR beta chains were recorded as cytomegalovirus-associated. For TCR beta chains, V- and J-gene trimming was later linked to a missense DCLRE1C variant.

The sequence derives from a woman aged 45-60 years in good health and CMV-seropositive. Sequencing input: PBMCs. The chain recombines TRBV7-2 with TRBJ1-2, with D possibly TRBD1 on 6 matching bases. The CDR3 region is CASSLQGRYNYGYTF. CDR3 nucleotides: TGTGCCAGCAGCTTACAGGGGCGTTACAACTATGGCTACACCTTC.